This T cell receptor beta chain was identified during a study of T-cell reconstitution after alpha-beta-depleted transplantation in children. Preparation of the TCRbeta library involved a method that used unique molecular identifiers. One entry per CDR3 protein results from TCRdb running MiXCR on the PCR reads. The sample carries around 450,000 distinct CDR3 sequences, 15% to 20% recorded once. The source of this sequence is a boy younger than two who had a stem cell transplant for Wiskott-Aldrich syndrome, so the T cells may come from the graft donor. This specimen was PBMCs, mostly from graft donor cells, taken 360 days after TCRalphabeta/CD19-depleted stem cell transplant.

CDR3: CAISELRGSGLYEQYF. As DNA, the CDR3 is TGTGCCATCAGTGAGCTCCGGGGGTCGGGCCTGTACGAGCAGTACTTC. The chain has TRBV10-3 and TRBJ2-7, with D tentatively TRBD2 (6 bases). Trimming stripped 2 bases from V and 4 bases from J, with 18 bases between. The CDR3 is 16 residues long. The germline V gene has CDR1 ENHRY and CDR2 SYGVKD.